The 20 T cell receptor beta chains below were found in one sample sequenced in a study of identical twins. TCRdb processed the 5' RACE reads anew with MiXCR; each CDR3 protein has one entry. The sample records over 200,000 distinct CDR3 sequences, 6.5% to 8% being singletons. The same sample was also studied in work on T cells expressing NK-cell markers.

The sample taken for sequencing was CD8+ T cells sorted from blood. Source of these receptors: a woman in her late teens or twenties in good health.

This clonotype was counted at least ten times. This chain connects TRBV7-9 to TRBJ2-1; 11 nucleotides match TRBD2. J was trimmed by 6 bases and V by 5 bases; bases with no gene match: 12. The CDR3 is 17 amino acids. The germline gives CDR1 SEHNR, CDR2 FQNEAQ (reference sequence). CDR3 nucleotide sequence: TGTGCCAGCAGCCCGCGGGGTATGGGGACTAGCGGCAATGAGCAGTTCTTC. Translating gives CASSPRGMGTSGNEQFF.

This clonotype was counted many times. This chain uses TRBV12-3 or TRBV12-4 with TRBJ2-1; TRBD2 aligns across 10 bases. The CDR3 has 15 residues. V was clipped by 5 bases and J by 10 bases; unmatched bases: 11. The CDR3 is CASSTSGGAQREQFF. CDR3 DNA sequence: TGTGCCAGCAGTACCAGCGGGGGGGCCCAGCGGGAGCAGTTCTTC.

The chain joins TRBV5-1 to TRBJ1-1; tentatively, D is TRBD1 (5 bases). Trimming shortened V by 3 bases and J by 3 bases, and 12 bases separated the two germline ends. CDR1 and CDR2 from the germline V gene are SGHRS and YFSETQ. The CDR3 has 14 residues. The CDR3 coding sequence is TGCGCCAGCAGCTCGGACCTAGGGGACACTGAAGCTTTCTTT. Residues: CASSSDLGDTEAFF.

This clonotype was detected many times. The chain combines TRBV6-2 or TRBV6-3 with TRBJ2-3, with TRBD2 matching 10 bases. Germline V gene sequence: CDR1 MNHEY, CDR2 SVGEGT. This CDR3 comprises 21 residues. With 2 bases clipped from V and 2 bases from J, the junction kept 19 bases outside the gene matches. CDR3 bases: TGTGCCAGCAGTTACCTGTCGGGCCTAGCGGGAGAAGGCGGGTACACAGATACGCAGTATTTT. Translation: CASSYLSGLAGEGGYTDTQYF.

This clonotype was recorded at least ten times. The chain links TRBV12-3 or TRBV12-4 to TRBJ2-7; tentatively, D is TRBD2 (5 bases). Trimming shortened V by 7 bases and J by 2 bases, and 9 bases separated the two germline ends. CDR3 size: 12 residues. In nucleotides, the CDR3 is TGTGCCAGCACCAGCGGAACCTACGAGCAGTACTTC. Protein product: CASTSGTYEQYF.

This clonotype was detected many times. The V and J genes are TRBV20-1 and TRBJ1-5; D is possibly TRBD1 (6 bases). Germline V CDR1 and CDR2: DFQATT, SNEGSKA (reference sequence). The CDR3 length is 15 residues. V lost 3 bases and J lost 3, with 15 bases in between. CDR3 region: CSASIPGEANQPQHF. The DNA of the CDR3 is TGCAGTGCTAGCATCCCAGGGGAGGCCAATCAGCCCCAGCATTTT.

This clonotype has a count of ten or more. The V gene is TRBV20-1, the J gene TRBJ2-7; no firm D call. V dropped 2 bases and J dropped 6 bases, with 11 bases sitting between them. CDR1 and CDR2 from the germline V gene are DFQATT and SNEGSKA (reference sequence). The CDR3 is 12 residues long. In DNA form, the CDR3 reads TGCAGTGCTAGAACTCCGATGGGCGAGCAGTACTTC. Translation gives CSARTPMGEQYF.

This clonotype came up a few times. The chain uses TRBV2 and TRBJ1-6, with 10 bases matching TRBD1. Looked up from germline, CDR1 is SNHLY and CDR2 is FYNNEI. The CDR3 totals 15 residues. Trimming cost V 7 bases and J 10 bases; bases outside gene matches: 10. CDR3: CASTTPGQGYSPLHF. The CDR3 DNA is TGTGCCAGCACTACCCCGGGACAGGGGTACTCACCCCTCCACTTT.

This clonotype was seen repeatedly, ten times or more. The rearrangement links TRBV27 to TRBJ1-2, with D unclear. Germline V CDR1 and CDR2: MNHEY, SMNVEV (reference sequence). The V end lost 1 base, the J end lost 6 bases, and 9 bases lay between the germline ends. There are 13 residues in the CDR3. CDR3 DNA: TGTGCCAGCAGTTTATTAGGGAATAATGGCTACACCTTC. Translating it yields CASSLLGNNGYTF.

This clonotype was seen more than once but under ten times. V gene TRBV7-8 combines with J gene TRBJ2-3; D call uncertain. The CDR3 is 17 residues long. Trimming shortened V by 5 bases and J by 2 bases, and 20 bases separated the two germline ends. Germline V gene lookup returns CDR1 SGHVS and CDR2 FQNEAQ. Here the CDR3 reads CASSTRRANPNTDTQYF. The CDR3 region has the DNA TGTGCCAGCAGCACGCGCCGAGCCAACCCCAACACAGATACGCAGTATTTT.

This clonotype was recorded once. A read error may explain this, as a much larger clone is one base away. This chain links TRBV5-5 with TRBJ2-3, with 7 bases matching TRBD2. The CDR3 length is 13 residues. Germline lookup yields CDR1 SGHKS and CDR2 YYEKEE (reference sequence). CDR3 amino acids: CASNLGSGDTQYF. The CDR3 region has the DNA TGTGCCAGCAACTTGGGTAGCGGGGATACGCAGTATTTT.

The rearrangement uses TRBV3-1 and TRBJ1-1, with D tentatively TRBD1 (5 bases). Per germline, CDR1 LGHDT and CDR2 YNNKEL (reference sequence). Trimming took off 4 bases at V and 5 bases at J, with 11 bases between the two ends. This CDR3 has 13 amino acids. DNA of the CDR3: TGTGCCAGCAGCCGGCAGGGATGGACTGAAGCTTTCTTT. This encodes CASSRQGWTEAFF.

This clonotype was counted at least ten times. This chain connects TRBV7-9 to TRBJ1-2; 10 bases fit TRBD1. Trimming removed 9 bases from V and 3 bases from J; junction bases left unmatched: 16. CDR1 is SEHNR and CDR2 is FQNEAQ in the germline V gene (reference sequence). The CDR3 has 17 residues. The CDR3 sequence: CAREGTGTGVVHYGYTF. Written as DNA, the CDR3 is TGTGCCAGAGAAGGGACCGGGACAGGGGTGGTGCACTATGGCTACACCTTC.

This clonotype turned up a few times. V usage is TRBV20-1 and J usage is TRBJ2-7; 8 positions agree with TRBD2. V shed 7 bases and J 3 bases; nucleotides not matched to a gene: 5. This CDR3 is built from 12 residues. Germline assignment: CDR1 DFQATT and CDR2 SNEGSKA (reference sequence). CDR3 protein: CSGTSSYYEQYF. CDR3 bases: TGCAGTGGGACTAGCAGTTACTACGAGCAGTACTTC.

The sample holds a few counts of this clonotype. This chain connects TRBV11-2 to TRBJ2-1; 10 positions agree with TRBD2. Germline loops: CDR1 SGHAT, CDR2 FQNNGV. The CDR3 is 17 amino acids. V shed 1 base, J shed 9 bases, and the junction held 12 bases outside the gene matches. The CDR3 DNA reads as TGTGCCAGCAGCTTAGGTACTAGCGGGGCTACAAGTAGTGAGCAGTTCTTC. This encodes CASSLGTSGATSSEQFF.

This clonotype has ten or more counts. This chain links TRBV7-9 with TRBJ2-5, with no clear D. The CDR3 sequence is 14 residues long. CDR1 and CDR2 from the germline V gene are SEHNR and FQNEAQ (reference sequence). The V end was cut by 4 bases, the J end by 5 bases, with 14 bases between. CDR3 sequence reads: CASSSRGSVETQYF. The CDR3 DNA is TGTGCCAGCAGCTCCCGTGGGTCGGTGGAGACCCAGTACTTC.

This clonotype has more than one count but fewer than ten. V and J are TRBV13 and TRBJ2-1; D may be TRBD1 or TRBD2 (6 bases each). The CDR3 has 14 residues. Looked up from germline, CDR1 is PRHDT and CDR2 is FYEKMQ (reference sequence). V was cut by 0 bases and J by 9 bases, with 12 bases left in between. The CDR3 DNA is TGTGCCAGCAGCTTAGGGACCGGGGGCGCTGAGCAGTTCTTC. Translated, it gives CASSLGTGGAEQFF.

CDR3 in DNA: TGTGCCAGCAGGGACCGGGGGGGGGCGGGGCAAGAGACCCAGTACTTC. It codes for CASRDRGGAGQETQYF. The chain uses TRBV11-2 and TRBJ2-5, with TRBD2 matching 8 bases. Germline V gene data show CDR1 as SGHAT and CDR2 as FQNNGV. The V and J ends lost 6 bases and 2 bases, in that order; junction bases with no gene match: 11. The length of the CDR3 is 16 residues. Drawing the rest from reference TRBV11-2 and TRBJ2-5, the complete variable domain is EAGVAQSPRYKIIEKRQSVAFWCNPISGHATLYWYQQILGQGPKLLIQFQNNGVVDDSQLPKDRFSAERLKGVDSTLKIQPAKLEDSAVYLCASRDRGGAGQETQYFGPGTRLLVL.

This clonotype has more than one count but fewer than ten. The chain employs TRBV27 and TRBJ1-2; maybe TRBD1 (5 bases). The V and J ends lost 0 bases and 5 bases respectively, with 7 bases between them. This CDR3 is 13 amino acids long. Germline-derived CDR1 and CDR2 are MNHEY and SMNVEV (reference sequence). For the CDR3, the DNA is TGTGCCAGCAGTTTATCTGGGGGATATGGCTACACCTTC. Translation gives CASSLSGGYGYTF.

This clonotype was seen repeatedly, ten times or more. V is TRBV6-2 or TRBV6-3 and J is TRBJ2-1; a possible D gene is TRBD2 (6 bases). The CDR3 loop spans 13 amino acids. Germline CDR1 MNHEY, CDR2 SVGEGT. Trimming shortened V by 7 bases and J by 8 bases, and 15 bases separated the two germline ends. The CDR3 protein is CASNHGRVYEQFF. The CDR3 region has the DNA TGTGCCAGCAACCACGGGAGAGTCTATGAGCAGTTCTTC.